Presented here are 6 T cell receptor beta chains from one specimen sequenced in a study of circulating tumor DNA in untreated peripheral T-cell lymphoma. Sequenced by immunoSEQ multiplex PCR; TCRdb stores in-frame clones only, minus some. In the table there are some 10,000 clones, about three quarters of which are singletons. Sequenced sample: tumor tissue. These receptors were obtained from a human donor with peripheral T-cell lymphoma.

The chain carries TRBV6-8 and TRBJ2-5; D unresolved. Germline lookup yields CDR1 MNHGY and CDR2 SAAAGT. Trimming pared 6 bases from V and 1 base from J, leaving 9 bases between. The CDR3 sequence is 13 residues long. Here the CDR3 reads CASSPYFQETQYF. CDR3 DNA: TGTGCCAGCAGCCCTTACTTCCAAGAGACCCAGTACTTC.

The chain combines TRBV19 with TRBJ1-1, with TRBD1 identical over 8 bases. The CDR3 length is 13 residues. Germline CDR1 is LNHDA and CDR2 is SQIVND (reference sequence). Losses at the gene ends were 7 bases for V and 4 bases for J; bases not matched to a gene: 5. In DNA, the CDR3 is TGTGCCAGTATCGTAACAGGGGGCACTGAAGCTTTCTTT. Translated: CASIVTGGTEAFF. Drawing the rest from reference TRBV19 and TRBJ1-1, the complete variable domain is DGGITQSPKYLFRKEGQNVTLSCEQNLNHDAMYWYRQDPGQGLRLIYYSQIVNDFQKGDIAEGYSVSREKKESFPLTVTSAQKNPTAFYLCASIVTGGTEAFFGQGTRLTVV.

The chain combines TRBV6-8 with TRBJ2-7, with TRBD2 matching over 8 bases. After removal of 6 bases from V and 2 bases from J, the junction contained 3 bases not matched to a gene. The CDR3 runs 13 residues. Germline CDR1 is MNHGY and CDR2 is SAAAGT. The CDR3 loop is CASRAGATYEQYF. The CDR3 DNA follows: TGTGCCAGCAGAGCGGGGGCGACCTACGAGCAGTACTTC.

For this clone: Its ends do not fully match the called genes, so a read error is possible. V gene TRBV5-1 combines with J gene TRBJ2-7, with TRBD2 matching over 13 bases. The length of the CDR3 is 16 residues. Germline-derived CDR1 and CDR2 are SGHRS and YFSETQ. The CDR3 protein is CASSLAETSGGNEQYF. Here the CDR3 DNA reads TGCGCCAGCAGTTTGGCTGAGACTAGCGGGGGGAACGAGCAGTACTTC.

The chain has TRBV7-7 and TRBJ2-2; D is possibly TRBD2 (5 bases). Germline assignment: CDR1 SSHAT and CDR2 FNYEAQ (reference sequence). Trimming cost V 5 bases and J 3 bases, with 10 bases left between them. The CDR3 length is 14 residues. CDR3 protein: CASSRRADTGELFF. In DNA, the CDR3 is TGTGCCAGCAGCAGGCGGGCAGACACCGGGGAGCTGTTTTTT.

The chain combines TRBV27 with TRBJ1-2; D perhaps matches TRBD1 (5 bases). Trimming stripped 5 bases from V and 0 bases from J, with 7 bases between. Germline values: CDR1 MNHEY, CDR2 SMNVEV (reference sequence). This CDR3 comprises 13 residues. CDR3: CASSETANYGYTF. CDR3 coding DNA: TGTGCCAGCAGTGAGACAGCTAACTATGGCTACACCTTC.